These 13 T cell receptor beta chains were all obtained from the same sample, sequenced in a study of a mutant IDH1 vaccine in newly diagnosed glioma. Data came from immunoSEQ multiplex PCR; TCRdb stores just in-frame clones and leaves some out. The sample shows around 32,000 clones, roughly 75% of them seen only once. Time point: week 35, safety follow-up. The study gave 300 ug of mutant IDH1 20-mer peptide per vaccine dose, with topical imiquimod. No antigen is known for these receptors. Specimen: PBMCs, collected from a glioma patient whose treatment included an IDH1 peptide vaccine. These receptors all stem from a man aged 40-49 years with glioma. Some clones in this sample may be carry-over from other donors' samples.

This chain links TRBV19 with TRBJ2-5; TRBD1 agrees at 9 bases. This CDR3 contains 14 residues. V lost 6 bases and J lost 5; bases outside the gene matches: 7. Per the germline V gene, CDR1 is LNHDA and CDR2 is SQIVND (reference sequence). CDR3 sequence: CASRKDRGRETQYF. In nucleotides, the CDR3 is TGTGCCAGTAGAAAGGACAGGGGACGGGAGACCCAGTACTTC.

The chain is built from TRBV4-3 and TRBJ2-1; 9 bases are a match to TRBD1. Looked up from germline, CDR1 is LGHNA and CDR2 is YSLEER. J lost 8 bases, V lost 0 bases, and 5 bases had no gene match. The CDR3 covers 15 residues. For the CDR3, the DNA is TGCGCCAGCAGCCAAGACGGGACAGGGTTCGATGAGCAGTTCTTC. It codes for CASSQDGTGFDEQFF.

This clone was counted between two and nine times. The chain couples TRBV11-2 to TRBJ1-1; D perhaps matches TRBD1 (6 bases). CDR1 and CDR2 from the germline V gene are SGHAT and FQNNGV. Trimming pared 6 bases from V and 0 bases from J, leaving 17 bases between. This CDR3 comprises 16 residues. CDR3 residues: CASSSVTGFMNTEAFF. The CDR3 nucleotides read TGTGCCAGCAGTTCGGTAACAGGGTTCATGAACACTGAAGCTTTCTTT.

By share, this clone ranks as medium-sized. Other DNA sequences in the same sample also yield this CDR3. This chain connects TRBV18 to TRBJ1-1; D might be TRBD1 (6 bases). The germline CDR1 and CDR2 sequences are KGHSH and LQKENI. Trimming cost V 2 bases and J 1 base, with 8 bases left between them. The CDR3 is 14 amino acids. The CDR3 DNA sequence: TGTGCCAGCTCACCATCGACAGGGAACACTGAAGCTTTCTTT. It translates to CASSPSTGNTEAFF.

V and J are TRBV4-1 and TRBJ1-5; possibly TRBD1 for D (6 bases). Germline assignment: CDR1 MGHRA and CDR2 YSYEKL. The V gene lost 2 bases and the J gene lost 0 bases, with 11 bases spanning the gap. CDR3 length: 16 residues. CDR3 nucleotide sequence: TGCGCCAGCAGCCAACTACAGGGCAATAGCAATCAGCCCCAGCATTTT. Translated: CASSQLQGNSNQPQHF.

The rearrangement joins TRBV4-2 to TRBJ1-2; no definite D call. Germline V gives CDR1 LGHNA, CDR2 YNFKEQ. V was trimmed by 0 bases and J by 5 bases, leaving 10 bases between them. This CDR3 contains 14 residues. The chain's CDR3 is CASSQDSRGYGYTF. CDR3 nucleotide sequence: TGTGCCAGCAGCCAAGATAGCCGCGGTTATGGCTACACCTTC.

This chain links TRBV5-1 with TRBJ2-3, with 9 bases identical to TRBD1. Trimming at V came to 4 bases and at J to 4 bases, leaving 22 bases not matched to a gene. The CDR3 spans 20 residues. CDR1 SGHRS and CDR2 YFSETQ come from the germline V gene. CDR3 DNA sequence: TGCGCCAGCAGCAAGGACAGGGGACGACGGGACTCCCCGTGGGCAGATACGCAGTATTTT. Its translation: CASSKDRGRRDSPWADTQYF.

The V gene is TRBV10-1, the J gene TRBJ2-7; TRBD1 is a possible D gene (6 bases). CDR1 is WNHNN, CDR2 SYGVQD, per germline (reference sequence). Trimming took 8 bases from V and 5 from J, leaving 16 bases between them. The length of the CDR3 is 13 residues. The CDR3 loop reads CASGTTGNHEQYF. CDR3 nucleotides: TGCGCCAGCGGTACCACAGGGAACCACGAGCAGTACTTC.

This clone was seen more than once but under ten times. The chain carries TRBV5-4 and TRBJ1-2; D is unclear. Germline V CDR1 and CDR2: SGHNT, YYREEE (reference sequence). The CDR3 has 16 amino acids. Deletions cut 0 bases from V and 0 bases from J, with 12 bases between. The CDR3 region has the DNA TGTGCCAGCAGCTTGGGTATGGACGGACCTAACTATGGCTACACCTTC. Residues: CASSLGMDGPNYGYTF.

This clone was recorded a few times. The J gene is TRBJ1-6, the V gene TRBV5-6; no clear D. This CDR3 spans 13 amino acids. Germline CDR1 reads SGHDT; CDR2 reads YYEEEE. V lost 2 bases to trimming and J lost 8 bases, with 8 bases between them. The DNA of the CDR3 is TGTGCCAGCAGCTTAGGGTTGGATTCACCCCTCCACTTT. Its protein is CASSLGLDSPLHF.

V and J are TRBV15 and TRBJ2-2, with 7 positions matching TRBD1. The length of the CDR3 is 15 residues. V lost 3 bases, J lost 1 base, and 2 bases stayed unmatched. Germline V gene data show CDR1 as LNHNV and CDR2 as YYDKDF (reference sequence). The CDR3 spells CATSRGQKNTGELFF. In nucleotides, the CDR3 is TGTGCCACCAGCAGGGGACAGAAGAACACCGGGGAGCTGTTTTTT.

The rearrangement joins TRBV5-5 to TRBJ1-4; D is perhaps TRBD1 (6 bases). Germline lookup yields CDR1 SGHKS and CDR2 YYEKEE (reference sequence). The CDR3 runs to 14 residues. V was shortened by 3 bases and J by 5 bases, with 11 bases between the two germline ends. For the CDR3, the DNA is TGTGCCAGCAGCTCCAGGGGAAGAAATGAAAAACTGTTTTTT. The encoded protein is CASSSRGRNEKLFF.

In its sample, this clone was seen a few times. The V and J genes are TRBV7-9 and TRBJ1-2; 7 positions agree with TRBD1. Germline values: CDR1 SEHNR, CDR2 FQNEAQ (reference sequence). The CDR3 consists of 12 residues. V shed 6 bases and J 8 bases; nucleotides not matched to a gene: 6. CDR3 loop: CASRDTGDGYTF. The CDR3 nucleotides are TGTGCCAGCAGGGATACAGGGGACGGCTACACCTTC.